The clone carrying this TCR beta chain was found a few times. The antigen remains undetermined. The data stem from a study of blood T cells in healthy people across ages. About the study: About one barcoded beta molecule per two T cells was the capture yield of template switching. Overall study results and limits: CMV status of donors was unknown, possibly confounding expanded clonotype changes.

The V gene end was trimmed by 7 bases and the J gene end by 7 bases; junction bases not matched to a gene: 5. The CDR3 sequence is 11 residues long. Germline V gene sequence: CDR1 SQVTM, CDR2 ANQGSEA. A sample-barcoded 5' primer and a J-beta primer mix were used in a second PCR of about 7 to 12 cycles. Every cDNA was tagged by a template-switch adaptor with 12 random nucleotides. All samples yielded 3 million or more CDR3-containing paired-end reads. MiXCR was run by TCRdb on the 5' RACE reads, yielding one entry per CDR3 protein. The sample carries about 1 million distinct CDR3 sequences, under 45% recorded once.

Material: blood. The J gene is TRBJ1-2, the V gene TRBV29-1; 8 bases are shared with TRBD1. This TCR derives from a woman aged 55-75 years in good health. The CDR3 nucleotides are TGCAGCGGGACAGGGCAGGGTGGCTACACCTTC. Translated: CSGTGQGGYTF.